Sequencing of this TCR beta chain was carried out in a study of blood T cells in healthy people across ages. With regard to this clonotype: Its target is unknown.

This CDR3 region has 18 residues. The junction had 8 bases not matched to a gene; V was cut back by 4 bases and J by 2 bases. Looked up from germline, CDR1 is SGHTA and CDR2 is FQGNSA. Study-level results: Correlation between TCR beta diversity and naive T cell percentage was strong.

With a J-beta primer mix and a sample-barcoded 5' primer, a second PCR ran about 7 to 12 cycles. MiXCR, run by TCRdb on the 5' RACE reads, gives a single entry per CDR3 protein. The data contain some 1,500,000 distinct CDR3 sequences, under 55% of them singletons. This clonotype was sampled from a woman aged 18-29 years in good health. The material sequenced was blood. This chain joins TRBV7-2 and TRBJ2-3; TRBD2 agrees at 14 bases. CDR3 DNA: TGTGCCAGCAGCTCACGGACTAGCGGGGGGCGGAACACAGATACGCAGTATTTT. Its translation: CASSSRTSGGRNTDTQYF.